This T cell receptor (beta chain) stems from a study of blood T cell repertoires in COVID-19. The protocol was immunoSEQ multiplex PCR, while the TCRdb copy is restricted to in-frame clones and leaves out a portion. The top ten hold less than 15% of the sample, which has roughly 110,000 clones, around 84% seen once. Germline assignment: CDR1 DFQATT and CDR2 SNEGSKA (reference sequence). The length of the CDR3 is 11 residues. Between the trimmed V and J ends, which lost 8 bases and 4 bases, there was a span of 9 bases. The sequencing input was peripheral blood. The receptor was derived from a human donor in a cohort sampled during active COVID-19. The chain joins TRBV20-1 to TRBJ1-3; TRBD1 might be the D (6 bases). DNA of the CDR3: TGCAGTACAGGGTACGGAAACACCATATATTTT. It codes for CSTGYGNTIYF.